The 18 T cell receptor beta chains given below trace back to one sample, sequenced in a study of identical twins. TCRdb independently ran MiXCR on the 5' RACE reads; one entry per CDR3 protein. The data hold around 960,000 distinct CDR3 sequences, with about 12% observed a single time. These data also formed part of another study, on yellow fever vaccine responses in identical twins.

Sequencing was done on a sample of PBMCs. These receptors were taken from a woman under 30 in good health.

This sequence joins TRBV7-2 and TRBJ2-6; D tentatively reads TRBD1 or TRBD2 (7 bases each). The V and J ends lost 5 bases and 2 bases respectively, with 16 bases between them. CDR1 is SGHTA and CDR2 is FQGNSA in the germline V gene. The CDR3 has 17 amino acids. The CDR3 loop reads CASSPRGGEAGANVLTF. CDR3 DNA sequence: TGTGCCAGCAGCCCCAGGGGGGGTGAAGCTGGGGCCAACGTCCTGACTTTC.

This chain connects TRBV15 to TRBJ1-2, with D perhaps matching TRBD1 (5 bases). CDR1 is LNHNV and CDR2 is YYDKDF in the germline V gene (reference sequence). V was pared by 1 base and J by 4 bases, with 16 bases between. There are 16 residues in the CDR3. CDR3 loop: CATSRGGTRGFYGYTF. For the CDR3, the DNA is TGTGCCACCAGCAGAGGAGGGACTCGGGGGTTCTATGGCTACACCTTC.

In its sample, this clonotype was seen many times. This sequence joins TRBV3-1 and TRBJ2-1, with 7 nucleotides matching TRBD2. J gave up 2 bases and V 0 bases, and 10 bases lay outside the gene matches. There are 18 residues in the CDR3. Germline V gene lookup returns CDR1 LGHDT and CDR2 YNNKEL (reference sequence). The CDR3 is CASSQEGQGRGTYNEQFF. The CDR3, as DNA: TGTGCCAGCAGCCAAGAGGGCCAAGGGAGGGGAACCTACAATGAGCAGTTCTTC.

There are a few counts of this clonotype. This chain uses TRBV5-1 with TRBJ2-5, with D tentatively TRBD1 (5 bases). This CDR3 comprises 13 residues. The germline V and J ends were trimmed by 3 bases and 0 bases, with 6 bases remaining between them. CDR1 and CDR2 from the germline V gene are SGHRS and YFSETQ. In DNA form, the CDR3 reads TGCGCCAGCAGCTCGGACAACCAAGAGACCCAGTACTTC. It is translated as CASSSDNQETQYF.

This clonotype showed up just a few times. The rearrangement links TRBV6-4 to TRBJ1-4; D is unresolved. Germline V lookup: CDR1 MRHNA, CDR2 SNTAGT. This CDR3 region has 12 residues. Trimming shortened V by 5 bases and J by 9 bases, and 10 bases separated the two germline ends. The CDR3, as DNA: TGTGCCAGCAGTCCGGACGGACAAAAACTGTTTTTT. This codes for CASSPDGQKLFF.

This chain joins TRBV7-3 and TRBJ2-7, with D unclear. Germline-derived CDR1 and CDR2 are SGHTA and FQGTGA. The V and J ends lost 1 base and 7 bases respectively, with 14 bases between them. The CDR3 length is 14 residues. CDR3 in amino acids: CASSLSSGSEEQYF. The CDR3 DNA sequence: TGTGCCAGCAGCTTAAGTTCAGGAAGCGAGGAGCAGTACTTC.

A few counts support this clonotype. The V call is TRBV6-1, the J call TRBJ1-5, with 7 bases that match TRBD1. The CDR3 runs to 14 residues. Germline V CDR1 and CDR2: MNHNS, SASEGT. V trimming: 5 bases; J trimming: 6 bases; junction bases outside the gene matches: 7. The CDR3 spells CASSPGGTGQPQHF. Written as DNA, the CDR3 is TGTGCCAGCAGTCCAGGGGGGACGGGTCAGCCCCAGCATTTT.

Points on this clonotype: This may stem from a read error, because a much larger clone lies one nucleotide away. The chain combines TRBV27 with TRBJ2-6; D not resolved. In germline, CDR1 is MNHEY, CDR2 SMNVEV (reference sequence). This CDR3 comprises 12 residues. CDR3 DNA sequence: TGTGCCAGGAGTTCTGGGGCCAACGTCCTGACTTTC. This encodes CARSSGANVLTF.

This clonotype came up once. This rearrangement joins TRBV18 to TRBJ2-7; D call uncertain. The CDR3 runs to 14 residues. V lost 3 bases to trimming and J lost 0 bases, with 9 bases between them. Germline loops: CDR1 KGHSH, CDR2 LQKENI. The CDR3 DNA is TGTGCCAGCTCACCGGGCAGTCGCTCCTACGAGCAGTACTTC. Encoded protein: CASSPGSRSYEQYF.

A few counts support this clonotype. This chain links TRBV5-1 with TRBJ2-1; TRBD1 is a possible D gene (5 bases). Germline CDR1 reads SGHRS; CDR2 reads YFSETQ. The germline V and J ends were trimmed by 5 bases and 3 bases, with 18 bases remaining between them. The CDR3 extends over 16 amino acids. The CDR3 sequence: CASSRLGQAGYNEQFF. The CDR3 DNA is TGCGCCAGCAGTCGATTGGGGCAGGCTGGCTACAATGAGCAGTTCTTC.

The chain recombines TRBV2 with TRBJ2-5; 8 nucleotides line up with TRBD1. Per germline, CDR1 SNHLY and CDR2 FYNNEI. The trim removed 6 bases at V and 2 bases at J, leaving 8 bases unmatched. The CDR3 totals 15 residues. The CDR3 here is CASRRTGMGQETQYF. In nucleotides, the CDR3 is TGTGCCAGCAGAAGGACAGGGATGGGGCAAGAGACCCAGTACTTC.

This clonotype appeared many times. CDR3 region: CASSSRDSGRASYNEQFF. The CDR3 nucleotides are TGTGCCAGCAGTTCCCGGGATAGCGGGAGGGCCTCCTACAATGAGCAGTTCTTC. The chain recombines TRBV2 with TRBJ2-1; 11 positions agree with TRBD2. This CDR3 spans 18 amino acids. The V segment lost 5 bases and the J segment 0 bases; nucleotides outside the gene matches: 9. In germline, CDR1 is SNHLY, CDR2 FYNNEI.

This clonotype was counted a few times. This chain uses TRBV5-1 with TRBJ1-2, with 8 bases matching TRBD1. Trimming removed 4 bases from V and 7 bases from J; junction bases left unmatched: 18. In germline, CDR1 is SGHRS, CDR2 YFSETQ. The CDR3 spans 17 residues. The CDR3 loop is CASSPTRRTDRDSGYTF. Written as DNA, the CDR3 is TGCGCCAGCAGCCCCACCCGAAGAACGGACAGGGACTCTGGCTACACCTTC.

This clonotype was counted between two and nine times. The rearrangement uses TRBV5-1 and TRBJ1-3; 10 bases agree with TRBD1. There are 16 residues in the CDR3. The V gene end was trimmed by 4 bases and the J gene end by 0 bases; junction bases not matched to a gene: 4. Germline CDR1 and CDR2: SGHRS and YFSETQ. CDR3 protein: CASSAGQGSSGNTIYF. CDR3 nucleotide sequence: TGCGCCAGCAGCGCGGGACAGGGGTCCTCTGGAAACACCATATATTTT.

V gene TRBV5-1 combines with J gene TRBJ1-2, with D maybe TRBD1 (5 bases). In germline, CDR1 is SGHRS, CDR2 YFSETQ. The V end was cut by 3 bases, the J end by 4 bases, with 7 bases between. This CDR3 is 12 amino acids long. The CDR3 DNA follows: TGCGCCAGCAGCTGGGGACTCTATGGCTACACCTTC. Translating it yields CASSWGLYGYTF.

The chain recombines TRBV20-1 with TRBJ1-2; possible D gene TRBD1, 6 bases. Germline loops: CDR1 DFQATT, CDR2 SNEGSKA (reference sequence). CDR3 length: 15 residues. V was pared by 2 bases and J by 6 bases, with 19 bases between. The CDR3 spells CSARSPGGRLDGYTF. CDR3 DNA sequence: TGCAGTGCTAGAAGTCCGGGGGGGCGCTTAGATGGCTACACCTTC.

This rearrangement joins TRBV11-2 to TRBJ2-7, with TRBD1 matching over 9 bases. After removal of 5 bases from V and 2 bases from J, the junction contained 10 bases not matched to a gene. Per germline, CDR1 SGHAT and CDR2 FQNNGV. The CDR3 totals 16 residues. CDR3 region: CASSKHRGQPPYEQYF. The CDR3 nucleotides read TGTGCCAGCAGCAAACACAGGGGGCAACCCCCCTACGAGCAGTACTTC.

The V gene is TRBV28, the J gene TRBJ2-7, with a possible D match to TRBD2 (5 bases). The CDR3 has 14 residues. Germline V CDR1 and CDR2: MDHEN, SYDVKM. Trimming left V 2 bases short and J 2 bases short, with 10 bases between. CDR3 protein: CASSLEAEPYEQYF. The CDR3 bases are TGTGCCAGCAGTTTAGAAGCGGAACCCTACGAGCAGTACTTC.